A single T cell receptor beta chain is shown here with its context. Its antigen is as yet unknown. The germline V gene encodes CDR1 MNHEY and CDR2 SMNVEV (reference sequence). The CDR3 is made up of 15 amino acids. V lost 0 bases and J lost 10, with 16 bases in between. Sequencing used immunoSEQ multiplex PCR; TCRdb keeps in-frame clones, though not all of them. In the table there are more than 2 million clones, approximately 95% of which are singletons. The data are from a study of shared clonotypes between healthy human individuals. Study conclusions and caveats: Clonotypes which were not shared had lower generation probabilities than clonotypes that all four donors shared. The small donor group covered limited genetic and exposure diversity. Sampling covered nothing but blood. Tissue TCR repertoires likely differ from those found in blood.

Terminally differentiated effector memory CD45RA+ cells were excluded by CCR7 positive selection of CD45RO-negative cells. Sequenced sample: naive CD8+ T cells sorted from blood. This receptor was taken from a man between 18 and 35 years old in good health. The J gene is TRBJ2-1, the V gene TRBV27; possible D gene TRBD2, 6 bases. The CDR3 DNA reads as TGTGCCAGCAGTTTATCGGGACTTCCTAGCGACGAGCAGTTCTTC. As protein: CASSLSGLPSDEQFF.